This is a list of T cell receptor beta chains from one sample in a study of regulatory T cells in long-lasting Graves disease. MiXCR was run by TCRdb on the multiplex PCR reads, yielding one entry per CDR3 protein. The profile shows roughly 410,000 distinct CDR3 sequences, over 12% of them singletons. The same specimen was also included in a second study, on T cells in Graves' hyperthyroidism and ophthalmopathy.

Material: peripheral blood mononuclear cells (PBMCs), obtained at new diagnosis, from a patient treated with antithyroid drugs. These receptors all come from a woman in her 40s with Graves disease. CDR3s include the opening cysteine and the closing phenylalanine or tryptophan. Each record gives: J gene, V gene, D gene, clone size, CDR3 DNA, CDR3 protein. A D gene is named only where the DNA matches it firmly. The size field is filled for only some rows; it gives once, few, many or a size class.

TRBJ2-7	TRBV27	-	many	TGTGCCAGCAGTTTAGGGGGTCGTTCCTACGAGCAGTACTTC	CASSLGGRSYEQYF
TRBJ2-7	TRBV19	-	few	TGTGCCAGTAGTGCTAGTTCCTGGGTGTACGAGCAGTACTTC	CASSASSWVYEQYF
TRBJ1-2	TRBV2	-	-	TGTGCCAGCAGTCGGACATCCGACTATGGCTACACCTTC	CASSRTSDYGYTF
TRBJ2-1	TRBV18	TRBD1	few	TGTGCCAGCTCATCACGGACAGGGGACGCCTACAATGAGCAGTTCTTC	CASSSRTGDAYNEQFF
TRBJ1-1	TRBV28	-	many	TGTGCCAGCAGTCTACCCGGCCAGGGGTGGAACACTGAAGCTTTCTTT	CASSLPGQGWNTEAFF
TRBJ2-1	TRBV28	-	many	TGTGCCAGCAGTTTATTCGGGAGAGACAATGAGCAGTTCTTC	CASSLFGRDNEQFF
TRBJ2-7	TRBV6-1	TRBD2	many	TGTGCCAGCAGCCCTCCCGGGGGGACCTACGAGCAGTACTTC	CASSPPGGTYEQYF
TRBJ1-5	TRBV20-1	-	many	TGCAGTGCTTTGCCCCTTGCAAATCAGCCCCAGCATTTT	CSALPLANQPQHF
TRBJ2-1	TRBV20-1	-	-	TGCAGTGCGGCTAGCGACGACTGGAATGAGCAGTTCTTC	CSAASDDWNEQFF
TRBJ1-1	TRBV20-1	-	-	TGCAGTGCTAGAGATACGAGGAACACTGAAGCTTTCTTT	CSARDTRNTEAFF
TRBJ2-3	TRBV6-1	-	-	TGTGCCAGCCCGAGAGTTCGGAGCACAGATACGCAGTATTTT	CASPRVRSTDTQYF
TRBJ1-2	TRBV12-3/TRBV12-4	-	many	TGTGCCACCACACCTGCAGGCGCTAACTATGGCTACACCTTC	CATTPAGANYGYTF
TRBJ1-4	TRBV7-2	-	-	TGTGCCAGCAGCTTAGAAAGGGAAGCTGAAAAACTGTTTTTT	CASSLEREAEKLFF
TRBJ2-7	TRBV7-3	TRBD1	-	TGCGCCAGCAGCCTATACCGGGACAGCTACGAGCAGTACTTC	CASSLYRDSYEQYF
TRBJ1-5	TRBV6-2/TRBV6-3	-	-	TGTGCCAGCAGTCCCCGCCACCCAGGGGTGCGAAGCAATCAGCCCCAGCATTTT	CASSPRHPGVRSNQPQHF
TRBJ2-1	TRBV6-2/TRBV6-3	-	-	TGTGCCAGCAGCTCAACTCCGGGCCTAAAAGGGTACAATGAGCAGTTCTTC	CASSSTPGLKGYNEQFF
TRBJ2-7	TRBV19	TRBD2	-	TGTGCCAGTACCTCACCCTCAGGACTAGGGATTTACGAGCAGTACTTC	CASTSPSGLGIYEQYF
TRBJ2-1	TRBV30	-	-	TGTGCCTGGAGCCGGACTTCGGGGCTAGACGATGAGCAGTTCTTC	CAWSRTSGLDDEQFF
TRBJ2-7	TRBV19	-	-	TGTGCCAGTAGTGTCGAAGCATTAGCGTACGAGCAGTACTTC	CASSVEALAYEQYF
TRBJ2-1	TRBV19	TRBD1	many	TGTGCCAGTAGTATAGCCCGACAGGGGAACTACAATGAGCAGTTCTTC	CASSIARQGNYNEQFF
TRBJ1-5	TRBV9	-	few	TGTGCCAGCAGCGTAGGAGGGGGGCTCGGTCAGCCCCAGCATTTT	CASSVGGGLGQPQHF
TRBJ2-1	TRBV9	TRBD2	-	TGTGCCAGCAGCCCAGAGACTAGCGGCTACAATGAGCAGTTCTTC	CASSPETSGYNEQFF
TRBJ2-5	TRBV25-1	TRBD2	many	TGTGCCAGCAGTCCTAGCGGGAGATCAGTCTCTGAGACCCAGTACTTC	CASSPSGRSVSETQYF
TRBJ2-1	TRBV18	TRBD2	-	TGTGCCAGCTCACCGGGGACTAGCGGGATTTACAATGAGCAGTTCTTC	CASSPGTSGIYNEQFF
TRBJ2-1	TRBV12-3/TRBV12-4	-	many	TGTGCCAGCAGTTTGGGCGTGGGGATCGATGAGCAGTTCTTC	CASSLGVGIDEQFF
TRBJ2-5	TRBV9	-	many	TGTGCCAGCAGCGTAGAGGCTACCGGAGAGACCCAGTACTTC	CASSVEATGETQYF
TRBJ2-3	TRBV7-3	-	many	TGTGCCAGCAGCTTAGGGTCCGGACAGAGTCTCGGAAATACGCAGTATTTT	CASSLGSGQSLGNTQYF
TRBJ2-3	TRBV11-2	TRBD1	many	TGTGCCAGCAGAACCGACAGGGGGGCCCAGGAGGATACGCAGTATTTT	CASRTDRGAQEDTQYF
TRBJ2-1	TRBV27	-	many	TGTGCCAGCACCATTGTCGTCCCAGGGGGGTTTCTGGATGAGCAGTTCTTC	CASTIVVPGGFLDEQFF
TRBJ2-1	TRBV29-1	TRBD2	many	TGCAGCGTTGGCGGGAGGGCCTACAATGAGCAGTTCTTC	CSVGGRAYNEQFF
TRBJ1-5	TRBV19	TRBD1	-	TGTGCCAGTAGTATAGCGGGACAGGGTTCTAATCGGGCCCCATGGCATTTT	CASSIAGQGSNRAPWHF
TRBJ1-2	TRBV28	TRBD1	many	TGTGCCAGCAGTTGGGACAGGGTTAGCTTCCTCACCTTC	CASSWDRVSFLTF
TRBJ2-1	TRBV6-5	TRBD2	-	TGTGCCAGCAGTTATCGCCTGACTAGCGGGAGGAATAATGAGCAGTTCTTC	CASSYRLTSGRNNEQFF
TRBJ1-5	TRBV6-1	TRBD1	many	TGTGCCAGCAGTGAACTGGACAGGGGTCAGCCCCAGCATTTT	CASSELDRGQPQHF
TRBJ2-3	TRBV11-3	-	few	TGTGCCAGCAGCCGAAAAACGCGGGCCAGCACAGATACGCAGTATTTT	CASSRKTRASTDTQYF
TRBJ2-7	TRBV11-2	-	many	TGTGCCAGCAGCTTAGATCTAGGAGGGGATTACGAGCAGTACTTC	CASSLDLGGDYEQYF
TRBJ2-5	TRBV11-3	TRBD1	many	TGTGCCAGCAGCTTAGAGGGGACAGGGAAGTCGGAGACCCAGTACTTC	CASSLEGTGKSETQYF
TRBJ1-2	TRBV6-2/TRBV6-3	-	-	TGTGCCAGCAGTTCGTTCAGGGGACTCTATGGCTACACCTTC	CASSSFRGLYGYTF
TRBJ2-1	TRBV11-2	-	many	TGTGCCAGCAGCTCACTCAGGGGGCGGGAGATTACCCATGAGCAGTTCTTC	CASSSLRGREITHEQFF
TRBJ1-3	TRBV12-3/TRBV12-4	-	many	TGTGCCAGCAGAAACCGTCTCTCTGGAAACACCATATATTTT	CASRNRLSGNTIYF
TRBJ2-7	TRBV2	-	many	TGTGCCAGCATTCAGTCCGGGACCGAGCAGTACTTC	CASIQSGTEQYF
TRBJ2-1	TRBV13	TRBD1	few	TGTGCCAGCAGCCTAGGGGACAGGGGGAACGATGAGCAGTTCTTC	CASSLGDRGNDEQFF
TRBJ2-7	TRBV20-1	TRBD2	-	TGCAGTGCTTCCCGGGAGGCGGGCGGGCCGGACTACGAGCAGTACTTC	CSASREAGGPDYEQYF
TRBJ1-4	TRBV6-1	-	many	TGTGCCAGCACCAAGGCGGGGGATTGGCTGTTTTTT	CASTKAGDWLFF
TRBJ2-7	TRBV28	-	few	TGTGCCAGCAGCCCCGACTTGTGGCACTTATACGAGCAGTACTTC	CASSPDLWHLYEQYF
TRBJ1-4	TRBV5-1	TRBD1	-	TGCGCCAGCAGCTTAGGACAGGGCGTAAATGAAAAACTGTTTTTT	CASSLGQGVNEKLFF
TRBJ2-1	TRBV15	TRBD2	few	TGTGCCACCAGCAGAGATCCCCCGGGACTAGCAGAGACCTACAATGAGCAGTTCTTC	CATSRDPPGLAETYNEQFF
TRBJ2-2	TRBV24-1	TRBD1	many	TGTGCCACCTCGGACAGGGGGATTCCGAACACCGGGGAGCTGTTTTTT	CATSDRGIPNTGELFF
TRBJ2-7	TRBV28	-	many	TGTGCCAGCAGTTCAGTAAACTATCGTGAATACGAGCAGTACTTC	CASSSVNYREYEQYF
TRBJ2-7	TRBV11-2	-	many	TGTGCCAGCAGCTTAGCCCTCGGGAGTGAGAACGAGCAGTACTTC	CASSLALGSENEQYF
TRBJ2-5	TRBV28	-	many	TGTGCCAGCAGCTGGGGACGGAAAGAGACCCAGTACTTC	CASSWGRKETQYF
TRBJ2-3	TRBV12-3/TRBV12-4	-	many	TGTGCCAGCAGTTCCGGACACTACCTGGCGGGTTCAAAGGATACGCAGTATTTT	CASSSGHYLAGSKDTQYF
TRBJ1-4	TRBV7-2	TRBD1	few	TGTGCCAGCAGCTTAGGATTGACAGGGGGCGCGAATGAACAACTGTTTTTT	CASSLGLTGGANEQLFF
TRBJ2-7	TRBV15	TRBD1	few	TGTGCCACCAGCAGAGATTACCAGACAGGGTCCTACGAGCAGTACTTC	CATSRDYQTGSYEQYF
TRBJ2-5	TRBV12-3/TRBV12-4	-	many	TGTGCCAGCAGCAATGTGGGAGTTAGCCAAGAGACCCAGTACTTC	CASSNVGVSQETQYF
TRBJ2-1	TRBV18	-	many	TGTGCCAGCTCAATAGAGCCAGGCTACAATGAGCAGTTCTTC	CASSIEPGYNEQFF
TRBJ2-3	TRBV3-1	-	few	TGTGCCAGCAGCCAAGATGAGGCGGGATGGGGGACAGATACGCAGTATTTT	CASSQDEAGWGTDTQYF